This T cell receptor beta chain emerged from a study of shared clonotypes between healthy human individuals. Notes on the study in general: The sampled material consisted only of blood, and tissue repertoires are likely to differ. A small donor pool kept down the genetic and exposure-history diversity that was represented.

Trimming took 3 bases from V and 5 from J; bases not matched to a gene: 10. The CDR3 spans 17 residues. Germline lookup yields CDR1 SGHAT and CDR2 FQNNGV. Unsorted PBMC replicate PCRs drew on roughly 320 ng DNA, representing approximately 31,000 T cell genomes. DNA from unsorted PBMC was sequenced on ten immunoSEQ deep assay plates. Libraries were prepared by immunoSEQ multiplex PCR; TCRdb keeps only in-frame clonotypes and omits some of them. This sample has 400,000 to 600,000 clones; roughly 77% occur once, and the top ten carry roughly 13%. This clone has only one observation. The target antigen is unknown.

This TCR was sampled from a woman aged 40 to 50 in good health. Some clones in this sample may be carry-over from other donors' samples. The chain is built from TRBV11-2 and TRBJ2-1; 10 bases fit TRBD2. The sequenced sample consisted of PBMCs. The CDR3 DNA follows: TGTGCCAGCAGCTTTAATCTTCTACTAGCGGGAAACAATGAGCAGTTCTTC. Its protein product is CASSFNLLLAGNNEQFF.